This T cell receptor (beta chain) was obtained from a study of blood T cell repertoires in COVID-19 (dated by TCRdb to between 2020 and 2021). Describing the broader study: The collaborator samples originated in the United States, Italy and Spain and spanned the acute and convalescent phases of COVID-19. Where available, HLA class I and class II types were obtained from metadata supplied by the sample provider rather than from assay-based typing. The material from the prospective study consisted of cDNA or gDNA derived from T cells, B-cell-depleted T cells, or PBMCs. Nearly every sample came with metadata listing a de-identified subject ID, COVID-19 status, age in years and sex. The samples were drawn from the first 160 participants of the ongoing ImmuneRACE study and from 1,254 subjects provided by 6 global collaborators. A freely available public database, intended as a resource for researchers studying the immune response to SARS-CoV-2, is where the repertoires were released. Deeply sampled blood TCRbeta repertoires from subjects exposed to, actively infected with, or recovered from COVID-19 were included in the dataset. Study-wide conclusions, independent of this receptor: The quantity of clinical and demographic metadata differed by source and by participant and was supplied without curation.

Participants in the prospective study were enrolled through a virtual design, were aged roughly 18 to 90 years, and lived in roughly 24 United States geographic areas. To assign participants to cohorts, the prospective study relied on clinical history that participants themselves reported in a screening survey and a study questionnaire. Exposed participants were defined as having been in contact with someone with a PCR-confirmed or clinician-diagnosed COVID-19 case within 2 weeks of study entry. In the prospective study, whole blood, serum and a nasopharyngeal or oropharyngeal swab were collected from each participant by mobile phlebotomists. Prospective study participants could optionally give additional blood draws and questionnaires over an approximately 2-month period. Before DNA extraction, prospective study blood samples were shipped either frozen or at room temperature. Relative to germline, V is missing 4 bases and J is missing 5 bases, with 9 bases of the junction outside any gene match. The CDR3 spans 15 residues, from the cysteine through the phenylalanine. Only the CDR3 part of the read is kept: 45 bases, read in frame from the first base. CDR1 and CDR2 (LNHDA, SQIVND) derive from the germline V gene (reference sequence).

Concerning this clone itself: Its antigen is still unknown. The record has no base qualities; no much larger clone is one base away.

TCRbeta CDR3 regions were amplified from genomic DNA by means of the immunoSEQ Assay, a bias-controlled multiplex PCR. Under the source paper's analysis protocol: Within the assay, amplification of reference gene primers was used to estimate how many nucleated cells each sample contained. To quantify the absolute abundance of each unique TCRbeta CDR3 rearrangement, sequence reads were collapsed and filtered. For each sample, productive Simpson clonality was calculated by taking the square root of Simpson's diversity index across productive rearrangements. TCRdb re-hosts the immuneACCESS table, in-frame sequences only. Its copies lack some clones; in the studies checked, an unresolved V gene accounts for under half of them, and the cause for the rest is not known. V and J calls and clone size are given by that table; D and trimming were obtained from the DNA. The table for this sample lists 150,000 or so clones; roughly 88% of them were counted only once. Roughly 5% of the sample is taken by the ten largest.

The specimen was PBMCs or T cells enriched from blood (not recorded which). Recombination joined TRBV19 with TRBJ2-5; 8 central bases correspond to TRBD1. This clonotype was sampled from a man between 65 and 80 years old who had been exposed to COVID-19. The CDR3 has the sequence CASSRRQGLGETQYF. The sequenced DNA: TGTGCCAGTAGTAGACGACAGGGGTTGGGGGAGACCCAGTACTTC.